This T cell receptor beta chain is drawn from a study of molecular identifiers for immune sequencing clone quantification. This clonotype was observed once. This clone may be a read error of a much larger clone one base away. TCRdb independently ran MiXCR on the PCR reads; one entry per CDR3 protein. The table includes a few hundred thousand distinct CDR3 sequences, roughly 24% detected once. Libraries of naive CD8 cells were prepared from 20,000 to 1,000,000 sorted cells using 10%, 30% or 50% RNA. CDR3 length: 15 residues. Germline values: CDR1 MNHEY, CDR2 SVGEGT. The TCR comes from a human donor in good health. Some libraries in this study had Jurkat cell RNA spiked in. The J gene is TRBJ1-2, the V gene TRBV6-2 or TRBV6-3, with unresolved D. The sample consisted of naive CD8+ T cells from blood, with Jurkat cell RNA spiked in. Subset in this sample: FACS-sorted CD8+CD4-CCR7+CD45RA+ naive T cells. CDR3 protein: CASSDGPGLAYGYAF. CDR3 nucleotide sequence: TGTGCCAGCAGTGACGGACCCGGCCTGGCCTATGGCTACGCCTTC.